Listed here are 10 T cell receptor beta chains from one sample, sequenced in a study of T cell repertoires in ileal Crohn's disease (dated by TCRdb to the late 2010s). The library was prepared using the immunoSEQ multiplex PCR assay. Held by TCRdb, this immuneACCESS table contains in-frame sequences only and omits some clones. Under half of the omission traces to an unresolved V gene where checked; the cause of the rest is unknown. Within this sample are about 31,000 clones, with approximately 78% of them counted one time only. The ten most abundant clones make up roughly 5.4% of the sample. The sequenced sample was ileal tissue. These receptors were obtained from an adult with Crohn's disease.

The gene calls are TRBV27 and TRBJ2-3; D is unresolved. The germline V and J ends were trimmed by 4 bases and 2 bases, with 19 bases remaining between them. The CDR3 totals 17 residues. Germline CDR1 reads MNHEY; CDR2 reads SMNVEV (reference sequence). The chain's CDR3 is CASSSVTPGATTDTQYF. The CDR3 region has the DNA TGTGCCAGCAGTTCCGTAACTCCCGGTGCTACCACAGATACGCAGTATTTT.

This chain connects TRBV10-3 to TRBJ2-1, with D possibly TRBD2 on 5 matching bases. Trimming shortened V by 8 bases and J by 4 bases, and 6 bases separated the two germline ends. The germline CDR1 and CDR2 sequences are ENHRY and SYGVKD. This CDR3 region has 11 residues. The CDR3 spells CAIREYNEQFF. CDR3 DNA: TGTGCCATCCGGGAATACAATGAGCAGTTCTTC.

This clone was seen only once. In nucleotides, the CDR3 is TGTGCCAGCAGTTACGGCAGGGATAGGCCCCTCCACTTT. As protein: CASSYGRDRPLHF. The chain combines TRBV6-6 with TRBJ1-6; D is possibly TRBD1 (5 bases). The CDR3 consists of 13 residues. V shed 2 bases and J shed 13 bases, with 12 bases lying between them. The germline V gene encodes CDR1 MNHNY and CDR2 SVGAGI (reference sequence).

The chain carries TRBV10-2 and TRBJ1-5; 9 positions match TRBD1. From germline, CDR1 is WSHSY and CDR2 SAAADI. With 4 bases clipped from V and 5 bases from J, the junction kept 9 bases outside the gene matches. The CDR3 runs to 16 residues. CDR3 region: CASSGSTGTGHQPQHF. The CDR3 bases are TGCGCCAGCAGTGGGAGCACCGGGACAGGGCATCAGCCCCAGCATTTT.

This chain connects TRBV6-5 to TRBJ2-3, with D tentatively TRBD2 (6 bases). In germline, CDR1 is MNHEY, CDR2 SVGAGI. Trimming left V 6 bases short and J 4 bases short, with 14 bases between. This CDR3 region has 14 residues. The CDR3 protein is CASRRDFGADTQYF. CDR3 coding DNA: TGTGCCAGCAGACGGGACTTTGGGGCAGATACGCAGTATTTT.

The gene calls are TRBV4-3 and TRBJ1-4; the match to TRBD1 covers 9 bases. This CDR3 has 19 amino acids. V gave up 0 bases and J gave up 0 bases; unmatched junction bases: 8. Germline CDR1 LGHNA, CDR2 YSLEER. CDR3 bases: TGCGCCAGCAGCCAAGATCTCGACAGGGGGGCGTCAACTAATGAAAAACTGTTTTTT. It encodes CASSQDLDRGASTNEKLFF.

This clone was found a few times. V usage is TRBV4-3 and J usage is TRBJ1-4; 9 bases align to TRBD1. The J segment lost 8 bases and the V segment lost 5 bases, leaving 9 bases of the junction unmatched. The CDR3 has 15 amino acids. In germline, CDR1 is LGHNA, CDR2 YSLEER. The CDR3 nucleotides read TGCGCCAGCAGCGAAAGACAGGGGGTGAGGGAAAAACTGTTTTTT. It encodes CASSERQGVREKLFF.

V and J are TRBV5-6 and TRBJ1-3; no clear D gene. The CDR3 sequence is 16 residues long. Germline-derived CDR1 and CDR2 are SGHDT and YYEEEE. Trimming cost V 4 bases and J 2 bases, with 16 bases left between them. Here the CDR3 DNA reads TGTGCCAGCAGCCGTTTGCGAGTTTTGGCTGGAAACACCATATATTTT. Its protein product is CASSRLRVLAGNTIYF.

V and J are TRBV9 and TRBJ1-4; tentative D call: TRBD1 (5 bases). V lost 4 bases and J 2 bases, leaving 9 bases between the germline ends. CDR1 SGDLS and CDR2 YYNGEE come from the germline V gene. The CDR3 is 14 residues long. The CDR3 is CASSPPGTNEKLFF. In DNA form, the CDR3 reads TGTGCCAGCAGCCCCCCAGGGACTAATGAAAAACTGTTTTTT. The full variable domain, rest sourced from reference TRBV9 and TRBJ1-4, is DSGVTQTPKHLITATGQRVTLRCSPRSGDLSVYWYQQSLDQGLQFLIQYYNGEERAKGNILERFSAQQFPDLHSELNLSSLELGDSALYFCASSPPGTNEKLFFGSGTQLSVL.

The J gene is TRBJ1-1, the V gene TRBV7-2; D not resolved. Germline CDR1 is SGHTA and CDR2 is FQGNSA. CDR3 length: 14 residues. V lost 3 bases and J lost 3, with 11 bases in between. The CDR3 DNA reads TGTGCCAGCAGCTTGTTGAGTCGGGACACTGAAGCTTTCTTT. Amino acids: CASSLLSRDTEAFF.